This section outlines one TCR beta chain sequence together with its context. The germline CDR1 and CDR2 sequences are MNHEY and SVGAGI. The V and J ends lost 4 bases and 2 bases respectively, with 9 bases between them. This CDR3 region has 13 residues. Naive CD45RA+ and memory CD45RA-negative subsets were split from CD4+ cells. The sample comes from a study of shared clonotypes between healthy human individuals. The overall study: Donors were a couple of women and a few men aged 18 to 49.

On sorted subsets, replicate PCRs used roughly 190 ng DNA, or roughly 30,000 T cell genomes. Here immunoSEQ multiplex PCR was the method, and the copy in TCRdb shows in-frame clones only, minus some. The table records roughly 2.2 million clones, 85% to 95% of them present only once. Sequences were obtained from naive CD4+ T cells from PBMCs. The subset was: CD45RA+ positively selected. This clonotype originated in a man between 18 and 35 years old in good health. Some clones in this sample may be carry-over from other donors' samples. The chain employs TRBV6-5 and TRBJ2-7, with D tentatively TRBD1 (6 bases). The DNA of the CDR3 is TGTGCCAGCAGTTTGCAGGGGACCTACGAGCAGTACTTC. It is translated as CASSLQGTYEQYF.